Below are 26 T cell receptor beta chains sequenced from a single sample in a study of shared clonotypes between healthy human individuals. Here immunoSEQ multiplex PCR was the method, and the copy in TCRdb shows in-frame clones only, minus some. The top ten hold 0.36% of the sample, which has fewer than 2.5 million clones, under 95% seen once. The sequenced material came from naive CD4+ T cells from PBMCs. Regarding subset: CD45RA+ positively selected. The receptor source for this set is a man younger than 35 in good health. Some clones in this sample may be carry-over from other donors' samples.

The V and J genes are TRBV27 and TRBJ2-4, with D perhaps TRBD1 (5 bases). Trimming removed 2 bases at V and 16 bases at J, with 21 bases between. The CDR3 totals 14 residues. Germline V CDR1 and CDR2: MNHEY, SMNVEV (reference sequence). The CDR3 sequence: CASSLRGLSPRPYF. The CDR3 DNA reads TGTGCCAGCAGTTTAAGGGGCCTTTCCCCGCGTCCCTACTTC.

The chain combines TRBV6-5 with TRBJ2-5; D call uncertain. The DNA matches TRBJ2-7 better at its end, which makes the J call doubtful. Germline lookup yields CDR1 MNHEY and CDR2 SVGAGI. The CDR3 has 14 amino acids. This CDR3 reads CASGWSTTPYEQYF. The CDR3 coding sequence is TGTGCCAGCGGGTGGAGCACTACTCCCTACGAGCAGTACTTC.

The rearrangement joins TRBV28 to TRBJ1-3, with D hard to call. The CDR3 is 11 residues long. V was trimmed by 3 bases and J by 10 bases, leaving 7 bases between them. Germline CDR1 and CDR2: MDHEN and SYDVKM. This CDR3 is CASSFRPTIYF. The CDR3 nucleotides are TGTGCCAGCAGTTTTCGGCCGACCATATATTTT.

The chain employs TRBV15 and TRBJ1-2, with a tentative D call TRBD1 (5 bases). From germline, CDR1 is LNHNV and CDR2 YYDKDF (reference sequence). Trimming shortened V by 1 base and J by 5 bases, and 14 bases separated the two germline ends. This CDR3 has 15 amino acids. The chain's CDR3 is CATSRVLRGDYGYTF. The CDR3 nucleotides read TGTGCCACCAGCAGAGTACTCCGGGGGGATTATGGCTACACCTTC.

The chain carries TRBV28 and TRBJ2-7; 15 nucleotides align to TRBD2. The CDR3 sequence is 15 residues long. The germline V gene encodes CDR1 MDHEN and CDR2 SYDVKM. V dropped 7 bases and J dropped 4; count of bases not matched to a gene: 5. The chain's CDR3 is CASNGLAGGEYEQYF. The CDR3 nucleotides read TGTGCCAGCAACGGACTAGCGGGAGGGGAGTACGAGCAGTACTTC.

In DNA form, the CDR3 reads TGTGCCAGCAGCGTCCCTAAGGGTTCGGAGCGGGAGTACTACAATGAGCAGTTCTTC. This gives the protein CASSVPKGSEREYYNEQFF. The V call is TRBV9, the J call TRBJ2-1; TRBD2 aligns across 8 bases. V shed 2 bases, J shed 3 bases, and the junction held 16 bases outside the gene matches. Germline CDR1 SGDLS, CDR2 YYNGEE. The CDR3 runs to 19 residues.

DNA of the CDR3: TGTGCCAGCAGTAGGGCCGGGGCCCAGTACTTC. Amino acids: CASSRAGAQYF. The chain couples TRBV28 to TRBJ2-5; possible D gene TRBD2, 5 bases. The CDR3 runs to 11 residues. Trimming removed 5 bases from V and 9 bases from J, with 10 bases in between. Germline CDR1 MDHEN, CDR2 SYDVKM. Together with reference TRBV28 and TRBJ2-5, the CDR3 gives the full variable domain: DVKVTQSSRYLVKRTGEKVFLECVQDMDHENMFWYRQDPGLGLRLIYFSYDVKMKEKGDIPEGYSVSREKKERFSLILESASTNQTSMYLCASSRAGAQYFGPGTRLLVL.

This chain links TRBV7-9 with TRBJ2-5, with D perhaps matching TRBD1 (7 bases). Deletions cut 6 bases from V and 4 bases from J, with 12 bases between. The CDR3 consists of 13 residues. Germline-derived CDR1 and CDR2 are SEHNR and FQNEAQ (reference sequence). The CDR3 DNA is TGTGCCAGCAGTTACAGGGGAGGAGAGACCCAGTACTTC. Amino acids: CASSYRGGETQYF.

The CDR3 coding sequence is TGCAGCGTTGCTGGGGCCAACGTCCTGACTTTC. Encoded protein: CSVAGANVLTF. The V call is TRBV29-1, the J call TRBJ2-6; no firm D call. Germline CDR1 reads SQVTM; CDR2 reads ANQGSEA. CDR3 length: 11 amino acids. V lost 4 bases and J lost 2, with 0 bases in between.

The chain uses TRBV10-1 and TRBJ2-1; no clear D gene. V lost 8 bases to trimming and J lost 0 bases, with 11 bases between them. CDR1 and CDR2 (germline): WNHNN, SYGVQD (reference sequence). The CDR3 contains 14 residues. The CDR3 nucleotides are TGCGCCAGCGTGGGGTCCACCTCCTACAATGAGCAGTTCTTC. It translates to CASVGSTSYNEQFF.

The V and J genes are TRBV7-9 and TRBJ2-2; a possible D gene is TRBD2 (6 bases). This CDR3 spans 17 amino acids. V gave up 5 bases and J gave up 0 bases, with 16 bases separating them. Per germline, CDR1 SEHNR and CDR2 FQNEAQ (reference sequence). The chain's CDR3 is CASSPLVGGPNTGELFF. DNA for the CDR3: TGTGCCAGCAGCCCCCTTGTCGGGGGACCGAACACCGGGGAGCTGTTTTTT.

The chain has TRBV6-1 and TRBJ1-5; 9 bases agree with TRBD1. Trimming cost V 6 bases and J 6 bases; bases outside gene matches: 6. The CDR3 has 14 residues. The germline V gene encodes CDR1 MNHNS and CDR2 SASEGT. CDR3 coding DNA: TGTGCCAGCAGCGGGGACAGGGTGTCTCAGCCCCAGCATTTT. It specifies CASSGDRVSQPQHF.

The chain has TRBV6-5 and TRBJ1-2; TRBD1 might be the D (6 bases). This CDR3 has 15 residues. Germline assignment: CDR1 MNHEY and CDR2 SVGAGI. V was clipped by 0 bases and J by 10 bases, with 18 bases between them. CDR3 coding DNA: TGTGCCAGCAGTTACTCGAGGGGGACTCCCCCCCTCTACACCTTC. Translating it yields CASSYSRGTPPLYTF.

This rearrangement joins TRBV7-3 to TRBJ2-1; 10 bases map to TRBD2. V shed 5 bases and J 4 bases; nucleotides not matched to a gene: 8. Per the germline V gene, CDR1 is SGHTA and CDR2 is FQGTGA. The CDR3 runs to 16 residues. In DNA form, the CDR3 reads TGTGCCAGCAGCCCTGCCGGGACTAGCGCGTACAATGAGCAGTTCTTC. It yields the protein CASSPAGTSAYNEQFF. Drawing the rest from reference TRBV7-3 and TRBJ2-1, the complete variable domain is GAGVSQTPSNKVTEKGKYVELRCDPISGHTALYWYRQSLGQGPEFLIYFQGTGAADDSGLPNDRFFAVRPEGSVSTLKIQRTERGDSAVYLCASSPAGTSAYNEQFFGPGTRLTVL.

V is TRBV30 and J is TRBJ2-5, with D possibly TRBD1 on 5 matching bases. The germline V gene encodes CDR1 GTSNPN and CDR2 SVGIG (reference sequence). Trimming stripped 2 bases from V and 2 bases from J, with 12 bases between. The CDR3 is 14 residues long. CDR3 DNA: TGTGCCTGGAGTCCGACAGTATTACAAGAGACCCAGTACTTC. Its protein is CAWSPTVLQETQYF. The full variable domain, its missing parts supplied by reference TRBV30 and TRBJ2-5, is SQTIHQWPATLVQPVGSPLSLECTVEGTSNPNLYWYRQAAGRGLQLLFYSVGIGQISSEVPQNLSASRPQDRQFILSSKKLLLSDSGFYLCAWSPTVLQETQYFGPGTRLLVL.

The genes are TRBV5-5 and TRBJ1-1; the match to TRBD1 covers 10 bases. Germline values: CDR1 SGHKS, CDR2 YYEKEE (reference sequence). V dropped 4 bases and J dropped 1; count of bases not matched to a gene: 13. This CDR3 spans 18 amino acids. The CDR3 spells CASSPTGTGVWENTEAFF. CDR3 coding DNA: TGTGCCAGCAGCCCGACCGGGACAGGGGTTTGGGAGAACACTGAAGCTTTCTTT.

The CDR3 sequence is CASTEVPAPNTEAFF. CDR3 bases: TGTGCCAGCACCGAGGTTCCGGCCCCGAACACTGAAGCTTTCTTT. The V and J genes are TRBV6-5 and TRBJ1-1; D gene uncertain. The CDR3 extends over 15 amino acids. Germline assignment: CDR1 MNHEY and CDR2 SVGAGI. Between the trimmed V and J ends, which lost 7 bases and 1 base, there was a span of 16 bases.

This rearrangement joins TRBV7-2 to TRBJ2-5; D is possibly TRBD1 (6 bases). The CDR3 runs to 15 residues. Germline V lookup: CDR1 SGHTA, CDR2 FQGNSA. The V gene lost 6 bases and the J gene lost 2 bases, with 16 bases spanning the gap. In DNA form, the CDR3 reads TGTGCCAGCAGGGTGGGGTCAGGGGATCAAGAGACCCAGTACTTC. Its translation is CASRVGSGDQETQYF.

This clone occurred a few times. The chain has TRBV30 and TRBJ1-4; D unclear. The CDR3 contains 10 residues. Germline CDR1 and CDR2: GTSNPN and SVGIG (reference sequence). V shed 5 bases and J shed 7 bases, with 5 bases lying between them. The CDR3 reads CAWGAEKLFF. In DNA form, the CDR3 reads TGTGCCTGGGGCGCTGAAAAACTGTTTTTT.

The chain uses TRBV5-8 and TRBJ2-7, with TRBD2 matching over 13 bases. Germline CDR1 SGHTS, CDR2 YDEGEE. The V and J ends lost 4 bases and 4 bases, in that order; junction bases with no gene match: 11. There are 17 residues in the CDR3. In DNA, the CDR3 is TGTGCCAGCAGCCTCCAATGGACTAGCGGGAGTATTTACGAGCAGTACTTC. Its translation: CASSLQWTSGSIYEQYF.

J is TRBJ2-1 and V is TRBV7-3; 10 positions match TRBD2. J gave up 9 bases and V 5 bases, and 10 bases lay outside the gene matches. Germline lookup yields CDR1 SGHTA and CDR2 FQGTGA. The CDR3 runs 15 residues. The CDR3 coding sequence is TGTGCCAGCAGCCAACTAGCGGGAACGGGGAGTGAGCAGTTCTTC. It is translated as CASSQLAGTGSEQFF.

The genes are TRBV5-5 and TRBJ2-5, with D perhaps TRBD1 (5 bases). From germline, CDR1 is SGHKS and CDR2 YYEKEE (reference sequence). V was trimmed by 4 bases and J by 14 bases, leaving 21 bases between them. The CDR3 sequence is 13 residues long. In nucleotides, the CDR3 is TGTGCCAGCAGCGGGGCTCCCGGGCAGGCCGGATACTTC. Its translation: CASSGAPGQAGYF.

This clone was detected only once. The chain links TRBV14 to TRBJ2-1; D remains unclear. Germline V gives CDR1 SGHDN, CDR2 FVKESK. This CDR3 is built from 11 residues. V lost 2 bases and J lost 5, with 1 base in between. The CDR3 nucleotides read TGTGCCAGCAGCCAACACAATGAGCAGTTCTTC. This codes for CASSQHNEQFF.

This clone was seen a few times. V and J are TRBV27 and TRBJ2-1; TRBD2 agrees at 11 bases. The CDR3 is made up of 16 amino acids. Germline V lookup: CDR1 MNHEY, CDR2 SMNVEV (reference sequence). The trim removed 9 bases at V and 4 bases at J, leaving 11 bases unmatched. The CDR3 DNA reads as TGTGCCAGTCTTACCCGCGGGACTAGCGGATACAATGAGCAGTTCTTC. As protein: CASLTRGTSGYNEQFF.

The chain uses TRBV5-1 and TRBJ1-5, with D perhaps TRBD1 (5 bases). The CDR3 contains 16 residues. Germline V gives CDR1 SGHRS, CDR2 YFSETQ. The V end was cut by 1 base, the J end by 0 bases, with 11 bases between. The CDR3 coding sequence is TGCGCCAGCAGCTTGACAGGTCCGTATAGCAATCAGCCCCAGCATTTT. This gives the protein CASSLTGPYSNQPQHF.

This clone has only one observation. This rearrangement joins TRBV4-2 to TRBJ2-3; D is uncertain. The length of the CDR3 is 13 residues. CDR1 and CDR2 (germline): LGHNA, YNFKEQ. Trimming left V 7 bases short and J 5 bases short, with 13 bases between. The CDR3: CASTSLSVDTQYF. Here the CDR3 DNA reads TGTGCCAGCACCTCTCTCTCGGTAGATACGCAGTATTTT.